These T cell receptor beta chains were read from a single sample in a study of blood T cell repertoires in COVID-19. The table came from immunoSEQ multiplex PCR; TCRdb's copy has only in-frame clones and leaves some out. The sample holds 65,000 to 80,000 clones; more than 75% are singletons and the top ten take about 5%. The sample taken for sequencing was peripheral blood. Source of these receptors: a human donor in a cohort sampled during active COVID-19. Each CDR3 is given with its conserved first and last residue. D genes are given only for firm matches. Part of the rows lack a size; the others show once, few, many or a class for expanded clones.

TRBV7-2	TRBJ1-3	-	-	TGTGCCAGCAGTCCCAGGCAAGGGGGAGGAAACACCATATATTTT	CASSPRQGGGNTIYF
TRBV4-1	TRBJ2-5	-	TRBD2	TGCGCCAGCAGCCAAGATCCGGGACTAGGAGGGGAGACCCAGTACTTC	CASSQDPGLGGETQYF
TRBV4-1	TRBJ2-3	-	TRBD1	TGCGCCAGCAGCCAAGCCGGGACAGGGTCAGATACGCAGTATTTT	CASSQAGTGSDTQYF
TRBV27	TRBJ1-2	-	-	TGTGCCAGCAGTGGAACAGACGCCTACTATGGCTACACCTTC	CASSGTDAYYGYTF
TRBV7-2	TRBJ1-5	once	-	TGTGCCAGCAGCTACCGACAGGGCAATCAGCCCCAGCATTTT	CASSYRQGNQPQHF
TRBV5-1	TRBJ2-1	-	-	TGCGCCAGCTGGGAGTCACCAAACTCCTACAATGAGCAGTTCTTC	CASWESPNSYNEQFF
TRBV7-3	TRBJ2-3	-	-	TGTGCCAGCAGCCCCCGGGGGTCACGCCACACAGATACGCAGTATTTT	CASSPRGSRHTDTQYF
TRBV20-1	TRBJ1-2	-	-	TGCAGTGCGACAACAGGGCCTGGCTACACCTTC	CSATTGPGYTF
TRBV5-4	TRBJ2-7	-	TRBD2	TGTGCCAGCAGCTTGGTGAGCGGGGGTCCCTACGAGCAGTACTTC	CASSLVSGGPYEQYF
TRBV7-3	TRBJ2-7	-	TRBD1	TGTGCCAGCAGCTTAGCCCGGGACAGTCAATACGAGCAGTACTTC	CASSLARDSQYEQYF
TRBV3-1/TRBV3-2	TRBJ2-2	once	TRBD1	TGTGCCAGCAGCCAATCAGACAGGGTCGGGGAGCTGTTTTTT	CASSQSDRVGELFF
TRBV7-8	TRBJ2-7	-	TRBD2	TGTGCCAGCAGCTTTCTAGCGGACACCTACGAGCAGTACTTC	CASSFLADTYEQYF
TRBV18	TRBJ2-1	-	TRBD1	TGTGCCAGCTCACCTGTCCTCGGGACAGGGGGATACAATGAGCAGTTCTTC	CASSPVLGTGGYNEQFF
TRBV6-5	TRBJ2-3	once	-	TGTGCCAGCGGGCCGGGGGATAGGGATACGCAGTATTTT	CASGPGDRDTQYF
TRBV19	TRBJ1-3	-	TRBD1	TGTGCCAGTATTCCGGACAGGGGACCTGGAAACACCATATATTTT	CASIPDRGPGNTIYF
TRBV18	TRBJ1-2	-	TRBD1	TGTGCCAGCTCACTAATCTCGGGACAGGATTCTTATGGCTACACCTTC	CASSLISGQDSYGYTF
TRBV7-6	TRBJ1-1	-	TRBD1	TGTGCCAGCATTCAAACCGGGACAGGGGGCAGAAGCACTGAAGCTTTCTTT	CASIQTGTGGRSTEAFF
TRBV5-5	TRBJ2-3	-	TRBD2	TGTGCCAGCAGCAAAACTAGCGATCGCACAGATACGCAGTATTTT	CASSKTSDRTDTQYF
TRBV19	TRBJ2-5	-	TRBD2	TGTGCCAGTAGTACGGGACTAGCGACGGCAGAGACCCAGTACTTC	CASSTGLATAETQYF
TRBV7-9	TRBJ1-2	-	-	TGTGCCAGCAGCTCCCGTAACTATGGCTACACCTTC	CASSSRNYGYTF
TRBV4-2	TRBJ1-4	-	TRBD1	TGTGCCAGCAGCGAAGCGGGCAGGGGGCAAGAAAAACTGTTTTTT	CASSEAGRGQEKLFF
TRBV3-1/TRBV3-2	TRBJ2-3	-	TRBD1	TGTGCCAGCAGCCCACAGGGGTTTCGCTCAGATACGCAGTATTTT	CASSPQGFRSDTQYF
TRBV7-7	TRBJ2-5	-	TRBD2	TGTGCCAGCAGCCAGATGGGACTAGCCGATGAGACCCAGTACTTC	CASSQMGLADETQYF
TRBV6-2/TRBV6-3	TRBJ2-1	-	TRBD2	TGTGCCAGCAGTTATGAGACTAGCGGGGGGTGTTGGCAGTTCTTC	CASSYETSGGCWQFF
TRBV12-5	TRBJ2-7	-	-	TGTGCTAGTGGTTTGGTATGGGTCGGGGGGCACTACGAGCAGTACTTC	CASGLVWVGGHYEQYF
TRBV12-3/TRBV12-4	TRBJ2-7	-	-	TGTGCCAGCAGTTTTCGGTACGAGCAGTACTTC	CASSFRYEQYF
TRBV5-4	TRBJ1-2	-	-	TGTGCCAGCAGCTTCGCAGGGGAGAGTGGCTACACCTTC	CASSFAGESGYTF
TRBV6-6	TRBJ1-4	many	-	TGTGCCAGCAGTTACTCACAGGACGCAACTAATGAAAAACTGTTTTTT	CASSYSQDATNEKLFF
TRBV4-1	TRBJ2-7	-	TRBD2	TGCGCCAGCAGCAGCGGGAGGAGCTCCTACGAGCAGTACTTC	CASSSGRSSYEQYF
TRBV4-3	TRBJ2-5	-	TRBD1	TGCGCCAGCAGCCAGGAGGGACAGGGGGGATTTGAGACCCAGTACTTC	CASSQEGQGGFETQYF
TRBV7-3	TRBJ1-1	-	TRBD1	TGTGCCAGCAGCTTAGTAGGGACAGGGATTAAGGCTGAAGCTTTCTTT	CASSLVGTGIKAEAFF
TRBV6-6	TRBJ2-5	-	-	TGTGCCAGCAGTCGGACAATCCAAGAGACCCAGTACTTC	CASSRTIQETQYF
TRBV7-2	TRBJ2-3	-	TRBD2	TGTGCCAGCAGCTTAGTTCCGGCTAGCGGGGGGGCAGATACGCAGTATTTT	CASSLVPASGGADTQYF
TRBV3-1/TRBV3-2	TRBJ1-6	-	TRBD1	TGTGCCAGCAGCCCCTTTCTGACAGGGGGTCATTCACCCCTCCACTTT	CASSPFLTGGHSPLHF
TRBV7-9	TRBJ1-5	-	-	TGTGCCAGCAGCTTATCGGGGTCTAGCAATCAGCCCCAGCATTTT	CASSLSGSSNQPQHF
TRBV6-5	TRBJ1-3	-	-	TGTGCCAGCAGGGGCCGGGGAAGTGGAAACACCATATATTTT	CASRGRGSGNTIYF
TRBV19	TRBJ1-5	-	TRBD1	TGTGCCAGTAGTCGGGGGACAGGAGCCGATCAGCCCCAGCATTTT	CASSRGTGADQPQHF
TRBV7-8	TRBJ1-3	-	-	TGTGCCAGCAGCCCGCAGACACTCTCTGGAAACACCATATATTTT	CASSPQTLSGNTIYF
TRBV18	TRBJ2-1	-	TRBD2	TGTGCCAGCTCACCTCAAGAGACTAGCGGGGGGGACAATGAGCAGTTCTTC	CASSPQETSGGDNEQFF
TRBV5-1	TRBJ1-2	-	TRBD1	TGCGCCAGCAGCTCCGGGACAGGGAGTTACTATGGCTACACCTTC	CASSSGTGSYYGYTF
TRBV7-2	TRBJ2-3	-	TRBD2	TGTGCCAGCAGCCCTCTGGGCGGGGGGGCGGATACGCAGTATTTT	CASSPLGGGADTQYF
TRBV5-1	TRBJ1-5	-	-	TGCGCCAGCAGCTTGGGGGCGGACTTCGGTCAGCCCCAGCATTTT	CASSLGADFGQPQHF
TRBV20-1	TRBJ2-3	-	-	TGCAGTGCCTACACAGATACGCAGTATTTT	CSAYTDTQYF
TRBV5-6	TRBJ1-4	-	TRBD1	TGTGCCAGCAGCTTGGGACAGGGGACTGAAAAACTGTTTTTT	CASSLGQGTEKLFF
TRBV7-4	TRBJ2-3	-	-	TGTGCCAGCAGCTTAGAGTCGGAGAGTTGGGGGCCAGATACGCAGTATTTT	CASSLESESWGPDTQYF
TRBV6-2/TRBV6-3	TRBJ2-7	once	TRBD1	TGTGCCAGCAGTTACTTGGACAGGGTTTGGTACGAGCAGTACTTC	CASSYLDRVWYEQYF
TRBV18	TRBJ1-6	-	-	TGTGCCAGCTCACCACTGAGGGGGGGCCGGGATTCACCCCTCCACTTT	CASSPLRGGRDSPLHF
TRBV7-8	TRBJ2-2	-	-	TGTGCCAGCAGCCCCTCGAACCTAGCCGGGGAGCTGTTTTTT	CASSPSNLAGELFF
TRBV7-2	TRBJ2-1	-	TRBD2	TGTGCCAGCAGCTTAGTGGGGGGGTCTCACAATGAGCAGTTCTTC	CASSLVGGSHNEQFF
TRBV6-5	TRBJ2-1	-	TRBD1	TGTGCCAGCATTAGACAGGGGCACAATGAGCAGTTCTTC	CASIRQGHNEQFF
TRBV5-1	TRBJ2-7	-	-	TGCGCCAGCAGGGAATCGGGGTTGCAAGAGCAGTACTTC	CASRESGLQEQYF
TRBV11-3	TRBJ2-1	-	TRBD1	TGTGCCAGCAAACGGACAGGGGGGAATGAGCAGTTCTTC	CASKRTGGNEQFF
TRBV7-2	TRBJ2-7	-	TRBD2	TGTGCCAGCAGATTGAGCGGGGGGTTCGAGCAGTACTTC	CASRLSGGFEQYF
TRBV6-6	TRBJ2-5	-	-	TGTGCCAGCAGTTACACAGGGTTGGGGGAGACCCAGTACTTC	CASSYTGLGETQYF